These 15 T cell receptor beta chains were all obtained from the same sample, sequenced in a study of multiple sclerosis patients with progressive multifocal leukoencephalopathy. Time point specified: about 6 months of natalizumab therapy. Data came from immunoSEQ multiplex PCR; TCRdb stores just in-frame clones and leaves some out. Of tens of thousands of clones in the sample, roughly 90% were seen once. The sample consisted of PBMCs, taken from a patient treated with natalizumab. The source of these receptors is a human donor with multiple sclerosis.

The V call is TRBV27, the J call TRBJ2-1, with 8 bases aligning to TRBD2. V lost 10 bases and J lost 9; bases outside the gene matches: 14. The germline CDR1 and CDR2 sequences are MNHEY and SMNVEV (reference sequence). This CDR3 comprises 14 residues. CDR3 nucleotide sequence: TGTGCCACCCCGAGAGCGGGAGAACTCGGTGAGCAGTTCTTC. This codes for CATPRAGELGEQFF.

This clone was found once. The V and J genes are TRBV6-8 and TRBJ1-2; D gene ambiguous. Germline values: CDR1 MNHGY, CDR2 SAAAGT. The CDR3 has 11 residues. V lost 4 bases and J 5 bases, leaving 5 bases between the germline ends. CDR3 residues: CASSSIYGYTF. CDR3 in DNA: TGTGCCAGCAGTTCGATATATGGCTACACCTTC.

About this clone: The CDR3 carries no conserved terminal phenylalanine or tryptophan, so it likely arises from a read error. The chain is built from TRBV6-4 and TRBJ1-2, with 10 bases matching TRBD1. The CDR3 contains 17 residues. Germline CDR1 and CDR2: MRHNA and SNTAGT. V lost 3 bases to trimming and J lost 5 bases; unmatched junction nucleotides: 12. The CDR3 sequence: CASSEDMGTGAGYGYTL. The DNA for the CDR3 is TGTGCCAGCAGTGAGGATATGGGGACAGGGGCTGGGTATGGCTACACCCTC.

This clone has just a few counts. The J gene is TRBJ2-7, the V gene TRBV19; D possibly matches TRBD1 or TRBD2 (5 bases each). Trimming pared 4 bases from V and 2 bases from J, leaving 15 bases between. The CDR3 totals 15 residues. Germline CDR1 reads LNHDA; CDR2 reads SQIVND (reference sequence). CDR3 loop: CASSTGTDAAYEQYF. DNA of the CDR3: TGTGCCAGTAGTACAGGGACGGACGCCGCCTACGAGCAGTACTTC.

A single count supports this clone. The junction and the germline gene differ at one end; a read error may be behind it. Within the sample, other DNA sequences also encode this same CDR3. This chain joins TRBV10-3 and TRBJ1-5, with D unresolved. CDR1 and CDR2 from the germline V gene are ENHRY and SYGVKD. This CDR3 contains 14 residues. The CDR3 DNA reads TGTGCCATTAGTGACGGTAGGAGCAATCAGCCCCAGCATTTT. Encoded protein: CAISDGRSNQPQHF.

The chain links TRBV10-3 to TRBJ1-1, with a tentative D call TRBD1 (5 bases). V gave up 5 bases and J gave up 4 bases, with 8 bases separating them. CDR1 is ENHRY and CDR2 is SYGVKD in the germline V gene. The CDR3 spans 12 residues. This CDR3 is CAISPRGTEAFF. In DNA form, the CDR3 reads TGTGCCATCAGTCCGAGGGGCACTGAAGCTTTCTTT.

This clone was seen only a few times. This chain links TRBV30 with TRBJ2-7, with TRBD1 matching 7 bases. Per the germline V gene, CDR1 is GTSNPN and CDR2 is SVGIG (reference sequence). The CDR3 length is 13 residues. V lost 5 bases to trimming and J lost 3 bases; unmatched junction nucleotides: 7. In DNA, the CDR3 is TGTGCCTGGTCGACAGGGACCGTCTACGAGCAGTACTTC. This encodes CAWSTGTVYEQYF.

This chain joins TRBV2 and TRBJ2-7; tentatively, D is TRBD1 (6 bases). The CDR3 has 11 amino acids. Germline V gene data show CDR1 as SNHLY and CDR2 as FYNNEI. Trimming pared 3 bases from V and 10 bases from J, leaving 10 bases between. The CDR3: CASSDRGLQYF. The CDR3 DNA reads TGTGCCAGCAGTGACAGGGGTCTACAGTACTTC.

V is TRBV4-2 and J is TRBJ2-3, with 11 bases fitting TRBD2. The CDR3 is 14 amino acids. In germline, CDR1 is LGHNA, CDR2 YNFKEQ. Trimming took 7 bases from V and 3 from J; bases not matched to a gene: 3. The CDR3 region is CASTPSGGTDTQYF. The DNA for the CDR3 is TGTGCCAGCACGCCTAGCGGGGGGACAGATACGCAGTATTTT.

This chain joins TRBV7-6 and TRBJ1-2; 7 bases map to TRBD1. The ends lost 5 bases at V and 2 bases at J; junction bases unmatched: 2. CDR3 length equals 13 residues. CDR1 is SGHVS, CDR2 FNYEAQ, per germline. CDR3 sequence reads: CASSPTGNYGYTF. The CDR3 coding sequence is TGTGCCAGCAGCCCGACAGGGAACTATGGCTACACCTTC.

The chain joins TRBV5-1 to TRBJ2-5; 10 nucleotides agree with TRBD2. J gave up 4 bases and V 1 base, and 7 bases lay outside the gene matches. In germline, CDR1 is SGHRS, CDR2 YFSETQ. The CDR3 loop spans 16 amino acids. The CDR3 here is CASSLPSGSGGETQYF. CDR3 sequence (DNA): TGCGCCAGCAGCTTGCCTAGCGGGAGTGGCGGAGAGACCCAGTACTTC. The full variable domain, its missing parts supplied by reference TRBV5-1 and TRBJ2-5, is KAGVTQTPRYLIKTRGQQVTLSCSPISGHRSVSWYQQTPGQGLQFLFEYFSETQRNKGNFPGRFSGRQFSNSRSEMNVSTLELGDSALYLCASSLPSGSGGETQYFGPGTRLLVL.

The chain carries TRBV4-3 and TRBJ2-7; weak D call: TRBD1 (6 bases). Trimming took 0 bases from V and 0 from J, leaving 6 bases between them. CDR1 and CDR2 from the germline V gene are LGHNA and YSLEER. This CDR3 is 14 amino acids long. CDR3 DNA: TGCGCCAGCAGCCAAGACAGGGGCTCCTACGAGCAGTACTTC. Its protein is CASSQDRGSYEQYF.

The DNA for the CDR3 is TGCGCCAGCAGCCCGGGACTAGCGGGCTACAATGAGCAGTTCTTC. Translation: CASSPGLAGYNEQFF. The rearrangement uses TRBV5-1 and TRBJ2-1; TRBD2 aligns across 12 bases. V was pared by 4 bases and J by 3 bases, with 2 bases of the junction left unmatched. The CDR3 is 15 amino acids. Germline V gene sequence: CDR1 SGHRS, CDR2 YFSETQ. Complete variable domain (other parts from reference TRBV5-1 and TRBJ2-1): KAGVTQTPRYLIKTRGQQVTLSCSPISGHRSVSWYQQTPGQGLQFLFEYFSETQRNKGNFPGRFSGRQFSNSRSEMNVSTLELGDSALYLCASSPGLAGYNEQFFGPGTRLTVL.

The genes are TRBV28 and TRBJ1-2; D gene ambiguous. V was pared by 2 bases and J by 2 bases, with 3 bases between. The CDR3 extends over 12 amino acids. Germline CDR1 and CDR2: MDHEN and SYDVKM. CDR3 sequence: CASSLKNYGYTF. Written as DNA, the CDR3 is TGTGCCAGCAGTTTAAAAAACTATGGCTACACCTTC.

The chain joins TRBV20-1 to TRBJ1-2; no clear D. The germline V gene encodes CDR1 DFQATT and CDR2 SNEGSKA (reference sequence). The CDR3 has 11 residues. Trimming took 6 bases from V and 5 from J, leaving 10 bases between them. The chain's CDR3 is CSAVGSYGYTF. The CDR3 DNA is TGCAGTGCCGTCGGCTCATATGGCTACACCTTC.